This entry describes one T cell receptor beta chain. Its antigen is as yet unknown. Trimming stripped 4 bases from V and 1 base from J, with 12 bases between. The CDR3 loop spans 15 amino acids. Germline assignment: CDR1 KGHDR and CDR2 SFDVKD. This table comes from immunoSEQ multiplex PCR, and its TCRdb copy is limited to in-frame clones, with some not included. This repertoire shows 130,000 or so clones, roughly nine tenths found once; its top ten account for around 9.5%. This entry is derived from a study of T cell responses to AZD1222 COVID-19 vaccine. Whole-study findings and limits: Donors skewed white British and female; clonal diversity was possibly underestimated.

The rearrangement joins TRBV24-1 to TRBJ2-5; D may be TRBD2 (5 bases). This TCR was sampled from an adult who received the AZD1222 COVID-19 vaccine. The sample in question was peripheral blood, obtained 28 days after the second AZD1222 dose. CDR3: CATSESRGTQETQYF. CDR3 in DNA: TGTGCCACCAGTGAAAGCCGGGGAACCCAAGAGACCCAGTACTTC.